This TCR beta chain was sequenced for a study of radiotherapy plus CTLA-4 blockade in lung cancer. Findings of the study overall: Early clone dynamics of blood T cells, plus interferon-beta, reportedly predicted response best.

There are a few counts of this clone. Its antigen is as yet unknown. In the same sample, other DNA sequences code for this CDR3. The CDR3 is 14 amino acids. Germline V gene lookup returns CDR1 SGHAT and CDR2 FQNNGV. V lost 3 bases and J 3 bases, leaving 12 bases between the germline ends. Profiling relied on immunoSEQ multiplex PCR, and the TCRdb table lists in-frame clones only, not all of them. There are more than 90,000 clones in the sample; approximately 86% occur only once, and approximately 5% lies in the top ten. This TCR was recovered from a human donor with non-small cell lung cancer that progressed on radiotherapy plus ipilimumab. The input for sequencing was peripheral blood, taken from a patient treated with radiotherapy plus ipilimumab. J is TRBJ2-7 and V is TRBV11-2; a weak D match, TRBD2 (6 bases). The CDR3: CASSFSGRGYEQYF. DNA of the CDR3: TGTGCCAGCAGCTTCTCCGGGAGAGGCTACGAGCAGTACTTC.